Within the sample, the clone carrying this T cell receptor (beta chain) is hyperexpanded. This record comes from a study of blood T cell repertoires in COVID-19. As for the study in general: Sites in the United States, Italy and Spain provided acute and convalescent COVID-19 samples.

Repertoires were generated with immunoSEQ multiplex PCR, while TCRdb's copy carries only in-frame clones and drops some. The table has over 20,000 clones, about 90% seen once. Germline values: CDR1 LGHNA, CDR2 YSLEER. V lost 1 base to trimming and J lost 7 bases; unmatched junction nucleotides: 18. The length of the CDR3 is 20 residues. This receptor was obtained from a man in his 70s with acute or convalescent COVID-19. The sequencing input was peripheral blood. This chain connects TRBV4-3 to TRBJ2-1; 11 bases map to TRBD2. The CDR3 coding sequence is TGCGCCAGCAGCCAAGGAGTCGGGACTAGCGGACTTACCCCGAGGAATGAGCAGTTCTTC. Protein product: CASSQGVGTSGLTPRNEQFF.